A selection of T cell receptor beta chains follows, all from one sample in a study of CD4+ T cells in melanoma. Assay used: immunoSEQ multiplex PCR; TCRdb lists only in-frame clones, some missing. Altogether about 140,000 clones are present, over 90% being singletons, with the ten largest covering more than 1.5%. These receptors all come from a human donor with melanoma. Each CDR3 is given with its conserved first and last residue. D genes are given only for firm matches. A row's size may be missing; if present it is once, few, many or a size class.

J gene: TRBJ2-7; clone size: .; D gene: .; V gene: TRBV7-3; CDR3 protein: CASSLGQNYEQYF; CDR3 DNA: TGTGCCAGCAGCCTAGGACAGAACTACGAGCAGTACTTC
J gene: TRBJ2-7; clone size: .; D gene: .; V gene: TRBV30; CDR3 protein: CAWSEDHSHGEQYF; CDR3 DNA: TGTGCCTGGAGTGAGGACCATTCCCACGGGGAGCAGTACTTC
J gene: TRBJ1-3; clone size: .; D gene: .; V gene: TRBV30; CDR3 protein: CAWRKGIIQTSGNTIYF; CDR3 DNA: TGTGCCTGGAGAAAGGGAATCATTCAGACCTCTGGAAACACCATATATTTT
J gene: TRBJ2-7; clone size: once; D gene: TRBD2; V gene: TRBV7-3; CDR3 protein: CASSPHGGAYEQYF; CDR3 DNA: TGTGCCAGCAGCCCCCACGGGGGGGCCTACGAGCAGTACTTC
J gene: TRBJ1-2; clone size: .; D gene: TRBD1; V gene: TRBV15; CDR3 protein: CATSFSYDRAGMNGYTF; CDR3 DNA: TGTGCCACCAGCTTCTCCTACGACAGGGCTGGAATGAACGGCTACACCTTC
J gene: TRBJ2-1; clone size: .; D gene: TRBD2; V gene: TRBV6-1; CDR3 protein: CASSEGLAGGYEQFF; CDR3 DNA: TGTGCCAGCAGTGAAGGACTAGCGGGGGGCTATGAGCAGTTCTTC
J gene: TRBJ1-1; clone size: .; D gene: .; V gene: TRBV9; CDR3 protein: CASSPRLGGNTEAFF; CDR3 DNA: TGTGCCAGCAGCCCCCGTCTAGGCGGGAACACTGAAGCTTTCTTT
J gene: TRBJ2-1; clone size: .; D gene: .; V gene: TRBV7-6; CDR3 protein: CASSLMNEQFF; CDR3 DNA: TGTGCCAGCAGCTTAATGAATGAGCAGTTCTTC
J gene: TRBJ1-1; clone size: .; D gene: .; V gene: TRBV2; CDR3 protein: CASWRTYTEAFF; CDR3 DNA: TGTGCCAGCTGGAGGACATACACTGAAGCTTTCTTT
J gene: TRBJ1-2; clone size: .; D gene: .; V gene: TRBV29-1; CDR3 protein: CSVLRDGGPYGYTF; CDR3 DNA: TGCAGCGTCCTTAGGGACGGCGGACCCTATGGCTACACCTTC
J gene: TRBJ2-1; clone size: .; D gene: .; V gene: TRBV5-1; CDR3 protein: CASSLGRGEPYNEQFF; CDR3 DNA: TGCGCCAGCAGCTTGGGAAGAGGGGAACCCTACAATGAGCAGTTCTTC
J gene: TRBJ1-4; clone size: .; D gene: .; V gene: TRBV15; CDR3 protein: CATRLEGEEKLFF; CDR3 DNA: TGTGCCACCCGGTTGGAGGGCGAAGAAAAACTGTTTTTT
J gene: TRBJ2-7; clone size: .; D gene: TRBD2; V gene: TRBV4-1; CDR3 protein: CASSQNTYGGGPPYEQYF; CDR3 DNA: TGCGCCAGCAGCCAAAATACGTATGGGGGGGGTCCCCCCTACGAGCAGTACTTC
J gene: TRBJ1-1; clone size: .; D gene: TRBD1; V gene: TRBV4-2; CDR3 protein: CASSQTRDSDTEAFF; CDR3 DNA: TGTGCCAGCAGCCAAACCCGGGACAGTGACACTGAAGCTTTCTTT
J gene: TRBJ1-5; clone size: .; D gene: .; V gene: TRBV6-1; CDR3 protein: CASSEQRGPQHF; CDR3 DNA: TGTGCCAGCAGTGAACAGCGGGGGCCCCAGCATTTT
J gene: TRBJ2-1; clone size: .; D gene: .; V gene: TRBV5-1; CDR3 protein: CASSFRSGGSFTSYNEQFF; CDR3 DNA: TGCGCCAGCAGCTTCCGTTCGGGCGGATCTTTCACCTCCTACAATGAGCAGTTCTTC
J gene: TRBJ1-2; clone size: .; D gene: TRBD1; V gene: TRBV18; CDR3 protein: CASSQPQGAYTF; CDR3 DNA: TGTGCCAGCTCACAACCCCAGGGGGCCTACACCTTC
J gene: TRBJ2-7; clone size: once; D gene: TRBD1; V gene: TRBV7-2; CDR3 protein: CASSRKTGDAYEQYF; CDR3 DNA: TGTGCCAGCAGCCGTAAGACAGGGGATGCCTACGAGCAGTACTTC
J gene: TRBJ1-2; clone size: few; D gene: .; V gene: TRBV5-1; CDR3 protein: CASSHSQGYGYTF; CDR3 DNA: TGCGCCAGCAGCCATTCCCAGGGCTATGGCTACACCTTC
J gene: TRBJ2-2; clone size: .; D gene: .; V gene: TRBV5-1; CDR3 protein: CASSLGPGGSTGELFF; CDR3 DNA: TGCGCCAGCAGCTTGGGGCCGGGGGGCTCCACCGGGGAGCTGTTTTTT
J gene: TRBJ2-3; clone size: .; D gene: .; V gene: TRBV19; CDR3 protein: CASKVTATDTQYF; CDR3 DNA: TGTGCCAGTAAGGTAACCGCGACAGATACGCAGTATTTT
J gene: TRBJ2-3; clone size: .; D gene: TRBD2; V gene: TRBV5-1; CDR3 protein: CASSLVPSGGDTQYF; CDR3 DNA: TGCGCCAGCAGCTTGGTTCCGTCGGGAGGAGATACGCAGTATTTT
J gene: TRBJ1-1; clone size: .; D gene: TRBD1; V gene: TRBV6-4; CDR3 protein: CASSVRPGQGNTEAFF; CDR3 DNA: TGTGCCAGCAGCGTAAGACCGGGACAGGGGAACACTGAAGCTTTCTTT
J gene: TRBJ1-2; clone size: .; D gene: TRBD1; V gene: TRBV6-1; CDR3 protein: CASSVTGTANYGYTF; CDR3 DNA: TGTGCCAGCAGTGTAACTGGGACAGCTAACTATGGCTACACCTTC
J gene: TRBJ1-5; clone size: .; D gene: .; V gene: TRBV30; CDR3 protein: CAWGYGRDQPQHF; CDR3 DNA: TGTGCCTGGGGCTATGGACGGGATCAGCCCCAGCATTTT
J gene: TRBJ2-2; clone size: .; D gene: .; V gene: TRBV2; CDR3 protein: CASSEVLLGAGELFF; CDR3 DNA: TGTGCCAGCAGTGAAGTTTTGTTGGGGGCCGGGGAGCTGTTTTTT
J gene: TRBJ1-1; clone size: .; D gene: .; V gene: TRBV14; CDR3 protein: CASSQVGVNTEAFF; CDR3 DNA: TGTGCCAGCAGCCAAGTCGGAGTGAACACTGAAGCTTTCTTT
J gene: TRBJ2-2; clone size: .; D gene: .; V gene: TRBV29-1; CDR3 protein: CSMKGIQKSGANTGELFF; CDR3 DNA: TGCAGCATGAAGGGTATACAGAAGTCTGGGGCGAACACCGGGGAGCTGTTTTTT
J gene: TRBJ1-1; clone size: .; D gene: TRBD1; V gene: TRBV6-5; CDR3 protein: CASRTGMNTEAFF; CDR3 DNA: TGTGCCAGTAGGACAGGAATGAACACTGAAGCTTTCTTT
J gene: TRBJ1-1; clone size: .; D gene: .; V gene: TRBV6-5; CDR3 protein: CASSYVENTEAFF; CDR3 DNA: TGTGCCAGCAGTTACGTCGAGAACACTGAAGCTTTCTTT
J gene: TRBJ2-5; clone size: .; D gene: .; V gene: TRBV7-8; CDR3 protein: CASDTDSGSKETQYF; CDR3 DNA: TGTGCCAGCGATACGGACAGTGGGTCGAAGGAGACCCAGTACTTC
J gene: TRBJ2-3; clone size: .; D gene: .; V gene: TRBV2; CDR3 protein: CASSAPLLTVTDTQYF; CDR3 DNA: TGTGCCAGTTCCGCCCCGCTACTAACGGTCACAGATACGCAGTATTTT
J gene: TRBJ2-3; clone size: once; D gene: TRBD2; V gene: TRBV5-1; CDR3 protein: CASSPTSGVVTDTQYF; CDR3 DNA: TGCGCCAGCAGCCCTACTAGCGGGGTCGTCACAGATACGCAGTATTTT
J gene: TRBJ2-3; clone size: .; D gene: .; V gene: TRBV19; CDR3 protein: CASSPRRSDTDTQYF; CDR3 DNA: TGTGCCAGTAGTCCCCGCCGGAGCGACACAGATACGCAGTATTTT
J gene: TRBJ2-3; clone size: .; D gene: .; V gene: TRBV12-5; CDR3 protein: CASGLAATLATDTQYF; CDR3 DNA: TGTGCTAGTGGTTTGGCCGCAACCCTAGCCACAGATACGCAGTATTTT
J gene: TRBJ2-3; clone size: .; D gene: .; V gene: TRBV5-1; CDR3 protein: CASSEGRLTDTQYF; CDR3 DNA: TGCGCCAGCAGCGAGGGACGGCTCACAGATACGCAGTATTTT
J gene: TRBJ1-2; clone size: .; D gene: TRBD1; V gene: TRBV6-6; CDR3 protein: CASSRTTGGGGYTF; CDR3 DNA: TGTGCCAGCAGCCGAACGACAGGGGGAGGGGGCTACACCTTC
J gene: TRBJ2-3; clone size: once; D gene: TRBD2; V gene: TRBV4-1; CDR3 protein: CASSQASGGNTDTQYF; CDR3 DNA: TGCGCCAGCAGCCAAGCTAGCGGGGGAAACACAGATACGCAGTATTTT
J gene: TRBJ1-1; clone size: .; D gene: .; V gene: TRBV18; CDR3 protein: CASSPDPPTGNTEAFF; CDR3 DNA: TGTGCCAGCTCACCGGATCCGCCGACAGGGAACACTGAAGCTTTCTTT
J gene: TRBJ2-1; clone size: .; D gene: .; V gene: TRBV28; CDR3 protein: CASSSQRGSYNEQFF; CDR3 DNA: TGTGCCAGCAGTTCACAGAGGGGTAGTTACAATGAGCAGTTCTTC
J gene: TRBJ2-7; clone size: few; D gene: .; V gene: TRBV4-1; CDR3 protein: CASSNRPSYEQYF; CDR3 DNA: TGCGCCAGCAGCAACAGGCCGTCCTACGAGCAGTACTTC
J gene: TRBJ2-5; clone size: .; D gene: .; V gene: TRBV5-1; CDR3 protein: CASGEGETQYF; CDR3 DNA: TGCGCCAGCGGGGAAGGCGAGACCCAGTACTTC
J gene: TRBJ2-7; clone size: .; D gene: TRBD1; V gene: TRBV7-2; CDR3 protein: CASSLARTGSYEQYF; CDR3 DNA: TGTGCCAGCAGCTTAGCTAGGACAGGCTCCTACGAGCAGTACTTC
J gene: TRBJ2-1; clone size: few; D gene: .; V gene: TRBV6-5; CDR3 protein: CASSYSVGGRVEQFF; CDR3 DNA: TGTGCCAGCAGTTACTCCGTGGGGGGGCGCGTTGAGCAGTTCTTC
J gene: TRBJ1-1; clone size: once; D gene: TRBD1; V gene: TRBV27; CDR3 protein: CASSLFGGDRGRGAFF; CDR3 DNA: TGTGCCAGCAGTTTATTTGGGGGGGACAGGGGACGAGGAGCTTTCTTT
J gene: TRBJ1-4; clone size: .; D gene: .; V gene: TRBV29-1; CDR3 protein: CSAGLEEEKLFF; CDR3 DNA: TGCAGCGCCGGGCTGGAGGAAGAAAAACTGTTTTTT
J gene: TRBJ2-2; clone size: .; D gene: .; V gene: TRBV5-1; CDR3 protein: CASSGDGNTGELFF; CDR3 DNA: TGCGCCAGCAGCGGGGACGGGAACACCGGGGAGCTGTTTTTT
J gene: TRBJ2-5; clone size: .; D gene: TRBD2; V gene: TRBV6-4; CDR3 protein: CARRLAGAETQYF; CDR3 DNA: TGTGCCAGGAGACTAGCGGGGGCCGAGACCCAGTACTTC
J gene: TRBJ2-2; clone size: .; D gene: TRBD2; V gene: TRBV2; CDR3 protein: CASRARDGLAGHTGELFF; CDR3 DNA: TGTGCCAGCAGGGCCAGGGACGGACTAGCGGGGCACACCGGGGAGCTGTTTTTT
J gene: TRBJ2-2; clone size: .; D gene: .; V gene: TRBV7-7; CDR3 protein: CASSLIGGELFF; CDR3 DNA: TGTGCCAGCAGCTTGATAGGCGGGGAGCTGTTTTTT
J gene: TRBJ1-2; clone size: .; D gene: .; V gene: TRBV2; CDR3 protein: CASSGEGRYGYTF; CDR3 DNA: TGTGCCAGCAGTGGTGAAGGCCGTTATGGCTACACCTTC
J gene: TRBJ1-4; clone size: .; D gene: .; V gene: TRBV18; CDR3 protein: CASSPYRTGEKLFF; CDR3 DNA: TGTGCCAGCTCACCTTATAGGACTGGTGAAAAACTGTTTTTT
J gene: TRBJ2-2; clone size: .; D gene: .; V gene: TRBV7-3; CDR3 protein: CASSSQIGELFF; CDR3 DNA: TGTGCCAGCAGCTCACAAATCGGGGAGCTGTTTTTT
J gene: TRBJ2-7; clone size: once; D gene: TRBD2; V gene: TRBV13; CDR3 protein: CASTVRGLIYEQYF; CDR3 DNA: TGTGCCAGCACCGTCCGGGGACTAATCTACGAGCAGTACTTC